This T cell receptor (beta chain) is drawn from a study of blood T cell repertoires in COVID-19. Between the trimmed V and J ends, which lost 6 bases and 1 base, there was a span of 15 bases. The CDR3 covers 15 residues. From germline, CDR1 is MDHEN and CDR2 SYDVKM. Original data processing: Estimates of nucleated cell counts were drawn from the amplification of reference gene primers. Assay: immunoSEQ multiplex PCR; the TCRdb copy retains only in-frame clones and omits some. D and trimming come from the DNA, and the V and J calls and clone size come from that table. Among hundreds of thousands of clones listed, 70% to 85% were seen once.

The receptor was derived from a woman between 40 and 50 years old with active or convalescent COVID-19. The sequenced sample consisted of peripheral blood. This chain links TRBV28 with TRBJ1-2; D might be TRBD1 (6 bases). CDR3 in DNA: TGTGCCAGCAGACGCGCCGGGACAATTAACTATGGCTACACCTTC. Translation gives CASRRAGTINYGYTF.